The 9 T cell receptor beta chains listed next were all sequenced from one sample in a study of T cells in localized non-small cell lung cancer. Clones were sequenced by immunoSEQ multiplex PCR, and TCRdb holds only the in-frame ones, with some missing. The repertoire includes 15,000 to 20,000 clones, more than 70% of them detected once, and approximately 35% sits in the top ten. Sequenced material: peripheral blood, taken before any cancer treatment. The origin of the receptors is a male donor at least 60 years old with stage III lung adenocarcinoma.

The chain is built from TRBV27 and TRBJ2-2; D remains unclear. The CDR3 is 12 amino acids. V dropped 6 bases and J dropped 7 bases, with 9 bases sitting between them. Looked up from germline, CDR1 is MNHEY and CDR2 is SMNVEV (reference sequence). CDR3 sequence: CASSFNFGELFF. CDR3 in DNA: TGTGCCAGCAGCTTTAACTTCGGGGAGCTGTTTTTT.

The rearrangement joins TRBV29-1 to TRBJ1-1; TRBD1 is a possible D gene (6 bases). This CDR3 contains 13 residues. V lost 7 bases and J 4 bases, leaving 16 bases between the germline ends. CDR1 SQVTM and CDR2 ANQGSEA come from the germline V gene. Here the CDR3 reads CSAGQLRGTEAFF. CDR3 nucleotides: TGCAGCGCTGGACAGCTAAGGGGCACTGAAGCTTTCTTT.

DNA of the CDR3: TGTGCCAGCAGCTTTGACAGGGGCGCTGAAGCTTTCTTT. Translated, it gives CASSFDRGAEAFF. J is TRBJ1-1 and V is TRBV5-8, with 8 bases matching TRBD1. Losses at the gene ends were 2 bases for V and 6 bases for J; bases not matched to a gene: 3. The CDR3 totals 13 residues. The V gene's germline CDR1 is SGHTS and CDR2 YDEGEE.

The chain uses TRBV19 and TRBJ2-2; 7 bases are shared with TRBD2. The germline V gene has CDR1 LNHDA and CDR2 SQIVND (reference sequence). This CDR3 contains 15 residues. The trim removed 3 bases at V and 5 bases at J, leaving 6 bases unmatched. In DNA, the CDR3 is TGTGCCAGTAGTATGGGAGGGTTTGGTACCGGGGAGCTGTTTTTT. It translates to CASSMGGFGTGELFF.

The sample holds a few counts of this clone. The chain employs TRBV18 and TRBJ1-2, with a weak D call TRBD1 (5 bases). V was clipped by 0 bases and J by 6 bases, with 17 bases between them. Germline V gene data show CDR1 as KGHSH and CDR2 as LQKENI. The CDR3 spans 16 residues. The CDR3 coding sequence is TGTGCCAGCTCACCACCCTCGGGACTTTCATGGGATGGCTACACCTTC. This translates into CASSPPSGLSWDGYTF.

The chain joins TRBV28 to TRBJ1-1; D may be TRBD1 (5 bases). Germline loops: CDR1 MDHEN, CDR2 SYDVKM. The CDR3 has 14 residues. The V and J ends lost 7 bases and 2 bases respectively, with 14 bases between them. CDR3 in amino acids: CASIPFQGNTEAFF. CDR3 coding DNA: TGTGCCAGCATCCCATTTCAGGGAAACACTGAAGCTTTCTTT.

V gene TRBV25-1 combines with J gene TRBJ2-7; 8 nucleotides match TRBD1. Looked up from germline, CDR1 is MGHDK and CDR2 is SYGVNS. The CDR3 contains 15 residues. Losses at the gene ends were 1 base for V and 4 bases for J; bases not matched to a gene: 6. The CDR3 nucleotides are TGTGCCAGCAGTGAATGGGGCCAGGGGGCATACGAGCAGTACTTC. Translating it yields CASSEWGQGAYEQYF.

The chain links TRBV18 to TRBJ2-1, with D unclear. The V gene lost 2 bases and the J gene lost 7 bases, with 9 bases spanning the gap. There are 13 residues in the CDR3. Per the germline V gene, CDR1 is KGHSH and CDR2 is LQKENI. The CDR3 DNA follows: TGTGCCAGCTCACCAGGTTGGGGAAATGAGCAGTTCTTC. Translation: CASSPGWGNEQFF.

J is TRBJ2-1 and V is TRBV21-1; the D segment call TRBD2 is taken from the table without a DNA check. TRBV21-1 is a pseudogene locus. This CDR3 contains 16 residues. The CDR3 here is CASSKVTSGDYNEQFF. In nucleotides, the CDR3 is TGTGCCAGCAGCAAAGTAACTAGCGGGGACTACAATGAGCAGTTCTTC.